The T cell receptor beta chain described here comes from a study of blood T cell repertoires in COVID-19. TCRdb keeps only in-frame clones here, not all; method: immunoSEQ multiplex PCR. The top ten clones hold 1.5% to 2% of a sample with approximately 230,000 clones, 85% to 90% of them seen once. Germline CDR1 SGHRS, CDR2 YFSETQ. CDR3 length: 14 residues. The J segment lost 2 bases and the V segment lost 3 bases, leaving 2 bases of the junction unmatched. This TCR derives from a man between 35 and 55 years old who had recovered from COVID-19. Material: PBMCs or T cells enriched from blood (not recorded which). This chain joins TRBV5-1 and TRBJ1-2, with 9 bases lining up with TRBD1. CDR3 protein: CASSWDRENYGYTF. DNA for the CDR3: TGCGCCAGCAGCTGGGACAGGGAAAACTATGGCTACACCTTC.